The sequence of this T cell receptor (beta chain) was determined in a study of Ad26.COV2.S vaccination and SARS-CoV-2 variants. Study information: The trial was COV1001 and the donor's arm was Ad26.COV2.S.

Treatment here: roughly 20 received Ad26.COV2.S at low or high dose, single or two shots; 5 received placebo; per-sample allocation not given. Day 63 following the first vaccine or placebo injection was when the samples were taken. The vaccine delivered Wuhan-strain SARS-CoV-2 spike through an Ad26 vector. The CDR3 is 15 residues long. V dropped 3 bases and J dropped 1; count of bases not matched to a gene: 2. Germline V gene data show CDR1 as SGHKS and CDR2 as YYEKEE (reference sequence). Here immunoSEQ multiplex PCR was the method, and the copy in TCRdb shows in-frame clones only, minus some. Seen here are some 370,000 clones, under 90% observed once, and the top ten hold about 8%.

V usage is TRBV5-5 and J usage is TRBJ2-3; TRBD2 agrees at 10 bases. The sample in question was peripheral blood, obtained in a trial of Ad26.COV2.S vaccine versus placebo. This receptor was obtained from a person between 18 and 65 years old who received the Ad26.COV2.S COVID-19 vaccine or a placebo. CDR3 DNA: TGTGCCAGCAGCTCGAGCGGGGGGGGCACAGATACGCAGTATTTT. Amino acid sequence: CASSSSGGGTDTQYF. The variable domain in full, with the rest retrieved from reference TRBV5-5 and TRBJ2-3, is DAGVTQSPTHLIKTRGQQVTLRCSPISGHKSVSWYQQVLGQGPQFIFQYYEKEERGRGNFPDRFSARQFPNYSSELNVNALLLGDSALYLCASSSSGGGTDTQYFGPGTRLTVL.